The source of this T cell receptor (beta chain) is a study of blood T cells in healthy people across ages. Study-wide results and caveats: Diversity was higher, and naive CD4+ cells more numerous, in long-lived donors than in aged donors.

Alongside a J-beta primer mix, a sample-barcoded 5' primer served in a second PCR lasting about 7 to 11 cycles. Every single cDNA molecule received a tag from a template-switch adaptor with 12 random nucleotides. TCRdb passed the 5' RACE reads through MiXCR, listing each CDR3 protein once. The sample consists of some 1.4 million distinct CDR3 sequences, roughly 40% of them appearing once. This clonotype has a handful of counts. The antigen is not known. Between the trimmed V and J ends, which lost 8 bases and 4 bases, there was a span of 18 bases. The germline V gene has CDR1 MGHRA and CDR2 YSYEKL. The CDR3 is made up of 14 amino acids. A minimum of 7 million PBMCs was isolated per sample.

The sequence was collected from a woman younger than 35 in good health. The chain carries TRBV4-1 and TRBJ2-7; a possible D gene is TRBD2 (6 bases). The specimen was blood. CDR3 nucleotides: TGCGCCAGCGGGAGGTTGGAAGGCGGGTACGAGCAGTACTTC. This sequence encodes CASGRLEGGYEQYF.